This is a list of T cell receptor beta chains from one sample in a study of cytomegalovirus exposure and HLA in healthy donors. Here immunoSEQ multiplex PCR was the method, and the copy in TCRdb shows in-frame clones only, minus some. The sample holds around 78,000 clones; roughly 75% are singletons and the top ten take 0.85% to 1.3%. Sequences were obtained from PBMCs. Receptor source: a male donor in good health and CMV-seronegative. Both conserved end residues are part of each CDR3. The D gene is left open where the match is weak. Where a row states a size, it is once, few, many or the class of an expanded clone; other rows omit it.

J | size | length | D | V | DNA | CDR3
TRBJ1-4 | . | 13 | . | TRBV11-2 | TGTGCCAGCAGCTTAAATCGCCTGGACATGATGTTTTTT | CASSLNRLDMMFF
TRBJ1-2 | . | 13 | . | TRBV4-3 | TGCGCCAGCAGCCAGCCGGGACTTGGGGGCTACACCTTC | CASSQPGLGGYTF
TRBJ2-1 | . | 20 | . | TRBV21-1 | TGTGCCAGCAGCAAAGTGCCATTATGGGGACTAGCGGGGCTTGACAATGAGCAGTTCTTC | CASSKVPLWGLAGLDNEQFF
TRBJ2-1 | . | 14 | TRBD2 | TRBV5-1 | TGCGCCAGCAGCTTCGGACTAGCGGGCTATGAGCAGTTCTTC | CASSFGLAGYEQFF
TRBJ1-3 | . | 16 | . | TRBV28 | TGTGCCAGCAGTTTACAGGGGACCTCCTCTGGAAACACCATATATTTT | CASSLQGTSSGNTIYF
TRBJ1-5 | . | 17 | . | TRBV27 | TGTGCCAGCCCGGGAATGGTCAACGTTTTAAGCAATCAGCCCCAGCATTTT | CASPGMVNVLSNQPQHF
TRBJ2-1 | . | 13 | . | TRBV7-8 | TGTGCCAGCAGCCCGCCCCGGACTATTGACGAGTTCTTC | CASSPPRTIDEFF
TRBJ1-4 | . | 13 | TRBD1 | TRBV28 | TGTGCCAGCAGACCGGGACAGGGTGAAAAACTGTTTTTT | CASRPGQGEKLFF
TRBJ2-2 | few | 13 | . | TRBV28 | TGTGCCAGCATGAACAGCAACACCGGGGAGCTGTTTTTT | CASMNSNTGELFF
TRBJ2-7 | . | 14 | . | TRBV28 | TGTGCCAGCGGGGTGGGGGGGCGGCGGGGCGAGCAGTACTTC | CASGVGGRRGEQYF
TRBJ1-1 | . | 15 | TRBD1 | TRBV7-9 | TGTGCCAGCAGCCCGGGACAGGGGGCAGATACTGAAGCTTTCTTT | CASSPGQGADTEAFF
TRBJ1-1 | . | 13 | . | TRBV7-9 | TGTGCCAGCAGCCACGGAAGGGGATCTGAAGCTTTCTTT | CASSHGRGSEAFF
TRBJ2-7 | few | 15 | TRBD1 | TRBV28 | TGTGCCAGCAGTCCGCTGGGGACAGGGAACTACGAGCAGTACTTC | CASSPLGTGNYEQYF
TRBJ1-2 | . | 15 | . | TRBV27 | TGTGCCAGCAGTTTATCTGCAGGTCGGAACTATGGCTACACCTTC | CASSLSAGRNYGYTF
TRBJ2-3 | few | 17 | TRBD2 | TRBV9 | TGTGCCAGCAGCCGCGGTAGCGGGGGCCGTAGCACAGATACGCAGTATTTT | CASSRGSGGRSTDTQYF
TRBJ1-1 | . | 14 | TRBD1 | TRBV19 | TGTGCCAGTATTGCGGGACAGGGGGGTTATGAAGCTTTCTTT | CASIAGQGGYEAFF
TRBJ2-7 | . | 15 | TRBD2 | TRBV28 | TGTGCCAGCAGCCCGAGTAGCGGGAGCCTCTACGAGCAGTACTTC | CASSPSSGSLYEQYF
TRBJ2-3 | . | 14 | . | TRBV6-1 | TGTGCCAGCAGTGGGGACTCGACCACAGATACGCAGTATTTT | CASSGDSTTDTQYF
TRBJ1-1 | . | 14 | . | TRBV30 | TGTGCCTGGAGTCTCTCTCATTGGAGCACTGAAGCTTTCTTT | CAWSLSHWSTEAFF
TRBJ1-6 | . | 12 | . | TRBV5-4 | TGTGCCAGCAGCTCGAGAGAGCGGCCCCTCCACTTT | CASSSRERPLHF
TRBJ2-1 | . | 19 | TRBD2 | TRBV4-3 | TGCGCCAGCAGCCAAGAGGGACTAATGGGGCTAGCGGGGGGGCGTGAGCAGTTCTTC | CASSQEGLMGLAGGREQFF
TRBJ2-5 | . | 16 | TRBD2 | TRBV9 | TGTGCCAGCAGCGTGGCTAGCGGGAGGGCCCGGGAGACCCAGTACTTC | CASSVASGRARETQYF
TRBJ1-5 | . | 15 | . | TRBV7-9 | TGTGCCAGCAGCTTAGAGGGGCTTAGCAATCAGCCCCAGAATTTT | CASSLEGLSNQPQNF
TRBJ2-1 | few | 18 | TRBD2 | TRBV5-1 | TGCGCCAGCAGCTTGGACCTAACTAGCGGGAGGGCCAACAATGAGCAGTTCTTC | CASSLDLTSGRANNEQFF
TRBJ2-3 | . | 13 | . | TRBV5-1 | TGCGCCAGCAGCTGGAAAGGGGCAGATACGCAGTATTTT | CASSWKGADTQYF
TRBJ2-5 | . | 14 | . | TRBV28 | TGTGCCAGCAGTTCCCCGGGACTCGGGGAGACCCAGTACTTC | CASSSPGLGETQYF
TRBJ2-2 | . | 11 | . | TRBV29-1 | TGCAGCGTTCGTGGCTCCGGGGAGCTGTTTTTT | CSVRGSGELFF
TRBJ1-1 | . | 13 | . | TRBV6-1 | TGTGCCAGCAGTGAAACCCCACTTACTGAAGCTTTCTTT | CASSETPLTEAFF
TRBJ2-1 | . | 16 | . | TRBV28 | TGTGCCAGCAGTTTAGAGGGACAATTAATAAACAATGAGCAGTTCTTC | CASSLEGQLINNEQFF
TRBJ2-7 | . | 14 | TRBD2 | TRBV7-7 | TGTGCTAGCAGCTTAGCTGTGGGGGGGGGCGAGCAGTACTTC | CASSLAVGGGEQYF
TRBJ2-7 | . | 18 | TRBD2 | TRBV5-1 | TGCGCCAGCAGCTATTACTCCCGGACTAGCGGGGGGCAGGGGGAGCAGTACTTC | CASSYYSRTSGGQGEQYF
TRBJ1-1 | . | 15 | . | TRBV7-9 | TGTGCCAGCAGCTTAGTGGCAGGGAGGGAACGTGAAGCTTTCTTT | CASSLVAGREREAFF
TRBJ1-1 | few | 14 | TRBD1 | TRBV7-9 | TGTGCCAGCAGCCTCCAGGCCGACAGGGCTGAAGCTTTCTTT | CASSLQADRAEAFF
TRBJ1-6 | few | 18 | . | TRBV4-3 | TGCGCCAGCAGCCAAGATAGGGCAGGGCGGATTATGAATTCACCCCTCCACTTT | CASSQDRAGRIMNSPLHF
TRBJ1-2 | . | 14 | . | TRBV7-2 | TGTGCCAGCAGGCCAGACGGGGGAAGACAAGGCTACACCTTC | CASRPDGGRQGYTF
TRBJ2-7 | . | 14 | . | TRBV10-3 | TGTGCCATCAGAGATCCGAGGAGCTCCTACGAGCAGTACTTC | CAIRDPRSSYEQYF
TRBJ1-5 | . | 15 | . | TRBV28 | TGTGCCGCGGGCCCACAAGGAGGGGGCAATCAGCCCCAGCATTTT | CAAGPQGGGNQPQHF
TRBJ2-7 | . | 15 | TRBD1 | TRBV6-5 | TGTGCCAGCAGTTACCAATACAGGGGATTCTACGAGCAGTACTTC | CASSYQYRGFYEQYF
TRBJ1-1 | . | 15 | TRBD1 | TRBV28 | TGTGCCAGCACCCTGGTTGCAGGGGGGAACACTGAAGCTTTCTTT | CASTLVAGGNTEAFF
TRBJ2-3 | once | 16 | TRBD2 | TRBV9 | TGTGCCAGCAGCCCCCGCGCGGGAGGGCCTCCAGATACGCAGTATTTT | CASSPRAGGPPDTQYF
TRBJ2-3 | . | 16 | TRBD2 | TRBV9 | TGTGCCAGCAGCGCCGGGGGGGGCCTTTCGGCAGATACGCAGTATTTT | CASSAGGGLSADTQYF
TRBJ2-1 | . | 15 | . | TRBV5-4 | TGTGCCAGCAGCGTACAGGGAGGGAATTACAATGAGCAGTTCTTC | CASSVQGGNYNEQFF
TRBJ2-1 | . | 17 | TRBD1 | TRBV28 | TGTGCCAGCATTGGGGAACAAGGGCAGGGGGCCTTGAATGAGCAGTTCTTC | CASIGEQGQGALNEQFF
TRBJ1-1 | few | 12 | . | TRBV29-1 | TGCAGCGTTGAGTGGCGGGGGACTGAAGCTTTCTTT | CSVEWRGTEAFF
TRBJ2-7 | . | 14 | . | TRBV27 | TGTGCCAGCAGTTTAAGGGGCGGCCCCTACGAGCAGTACTTC | CASSLRGGPYEQYF
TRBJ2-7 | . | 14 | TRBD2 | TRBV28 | TGTGCCAGCAGAGTAGCGGGAGATAGGTACGAGCAGTACTTC | CASRVAGDRYEQYF
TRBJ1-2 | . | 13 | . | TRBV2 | TGTGCCAGCAGTATCCGGACAGAAGAGATCTACACCTTC | CASSIRTEEIYTF
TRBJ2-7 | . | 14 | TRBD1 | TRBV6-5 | TGTGCCAGCAGCCGGGACAGGGGGCTTTACGAGCAGTACTTC | CASSRDRGLYEQYF
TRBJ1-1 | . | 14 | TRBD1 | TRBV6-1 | TGTGCCAGCACCTTAGACAGGGGTGGGGGAGAAGCTTTCTTT | CASTLDRGGGEAFF
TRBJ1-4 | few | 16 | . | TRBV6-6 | TGTGCCAGCACGCAGGGCCTTCAACCGCATAATGAAAAACTGTTTTTT | CASTQGLQPHNEKLFF
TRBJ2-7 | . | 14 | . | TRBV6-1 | TGTGCCAGCAGTGTTACAGGGTTTTCCTACGAGCAGTACTTC | CASSVTGFSYEQYF